This T cell receptor beta chain emerged from a study of blood T cell repertoires in COVID-19. The wider study: Specimens from acute and convalescent COVID-19 originated in the United States, Italy and Spain. Sample material is recorded as cDNA or gDNA derived from T cells, B-cell-depleted T cells, or PBMCs.

Sequenced by immunoSEQ multiplex PCR; TCRdb stores in-frame clones only, minus some. The repertoire holds about 43,000 clones, with 83% as singletons. This clone was found a few times. V was pared by 6 bases and J by 8 bases, with 6 bases of the junction left unmatched. Germline V gene sequence: CDR1 DFQATT, CDR2 SNEGSKA (reference sequence). The length of the CDR3 is 11 residues. The sample was peripheral blood. This TCR was sampled from a man at least 80 years old in a cohort sampled during active COVID-19. V is TRBV20-1 and J is TRBJ1-2, with 7 bases identical to TRBD1. Here the CDR3 reads CSANRGEGYTF. In DNA, the CDR3 is TGCAGTGCCAACAGGGGAGAAGGCTACACCTTC.